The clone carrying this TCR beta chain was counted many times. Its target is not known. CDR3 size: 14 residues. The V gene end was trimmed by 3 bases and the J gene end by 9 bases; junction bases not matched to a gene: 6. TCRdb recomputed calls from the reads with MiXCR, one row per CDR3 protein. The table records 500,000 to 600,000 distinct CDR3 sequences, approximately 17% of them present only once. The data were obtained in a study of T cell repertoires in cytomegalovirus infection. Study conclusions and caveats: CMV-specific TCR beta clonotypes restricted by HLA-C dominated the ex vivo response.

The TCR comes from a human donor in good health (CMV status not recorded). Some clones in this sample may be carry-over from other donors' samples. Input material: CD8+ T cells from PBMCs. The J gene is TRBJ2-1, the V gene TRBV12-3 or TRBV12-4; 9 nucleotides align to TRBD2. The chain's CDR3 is CASSLAGGPGEQFF. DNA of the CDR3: TGTGCCAGCAGTTTGGCGGGGGGGCCAGGTGAGCAGTTCTTC.